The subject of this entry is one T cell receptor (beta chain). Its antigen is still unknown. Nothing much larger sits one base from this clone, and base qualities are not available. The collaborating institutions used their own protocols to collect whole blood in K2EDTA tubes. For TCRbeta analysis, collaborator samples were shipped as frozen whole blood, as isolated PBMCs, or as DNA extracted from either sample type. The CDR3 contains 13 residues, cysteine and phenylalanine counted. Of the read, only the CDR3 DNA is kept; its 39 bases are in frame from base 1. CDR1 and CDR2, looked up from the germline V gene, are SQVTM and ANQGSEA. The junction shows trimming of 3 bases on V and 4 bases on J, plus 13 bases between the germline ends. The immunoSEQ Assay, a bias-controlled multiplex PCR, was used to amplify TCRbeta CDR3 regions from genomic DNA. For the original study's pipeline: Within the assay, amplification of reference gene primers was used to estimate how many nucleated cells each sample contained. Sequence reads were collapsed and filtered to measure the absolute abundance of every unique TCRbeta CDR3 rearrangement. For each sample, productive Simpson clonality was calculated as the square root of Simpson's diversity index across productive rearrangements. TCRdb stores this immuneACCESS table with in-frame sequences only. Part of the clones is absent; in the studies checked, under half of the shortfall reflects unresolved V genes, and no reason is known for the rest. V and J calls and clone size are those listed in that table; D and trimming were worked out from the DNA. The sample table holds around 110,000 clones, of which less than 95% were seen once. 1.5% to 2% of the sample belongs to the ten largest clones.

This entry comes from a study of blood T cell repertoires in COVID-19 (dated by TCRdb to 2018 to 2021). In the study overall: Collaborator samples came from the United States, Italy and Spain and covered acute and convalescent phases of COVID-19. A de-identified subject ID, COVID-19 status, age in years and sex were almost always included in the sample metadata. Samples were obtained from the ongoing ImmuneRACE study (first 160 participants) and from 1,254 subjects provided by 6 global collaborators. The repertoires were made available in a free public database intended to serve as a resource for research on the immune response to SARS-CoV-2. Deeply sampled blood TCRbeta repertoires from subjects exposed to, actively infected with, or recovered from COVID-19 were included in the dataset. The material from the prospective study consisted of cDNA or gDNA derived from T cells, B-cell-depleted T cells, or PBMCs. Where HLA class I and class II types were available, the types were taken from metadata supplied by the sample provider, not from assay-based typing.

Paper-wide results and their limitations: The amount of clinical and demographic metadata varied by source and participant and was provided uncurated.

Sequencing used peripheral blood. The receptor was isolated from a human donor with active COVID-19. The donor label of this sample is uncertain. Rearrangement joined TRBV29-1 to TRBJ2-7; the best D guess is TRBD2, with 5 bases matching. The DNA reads TGCAGCGTTGAGGGCCGGGGTCCATACGAGCAGTACTTC. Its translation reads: CSVEGRGPYEQYF.